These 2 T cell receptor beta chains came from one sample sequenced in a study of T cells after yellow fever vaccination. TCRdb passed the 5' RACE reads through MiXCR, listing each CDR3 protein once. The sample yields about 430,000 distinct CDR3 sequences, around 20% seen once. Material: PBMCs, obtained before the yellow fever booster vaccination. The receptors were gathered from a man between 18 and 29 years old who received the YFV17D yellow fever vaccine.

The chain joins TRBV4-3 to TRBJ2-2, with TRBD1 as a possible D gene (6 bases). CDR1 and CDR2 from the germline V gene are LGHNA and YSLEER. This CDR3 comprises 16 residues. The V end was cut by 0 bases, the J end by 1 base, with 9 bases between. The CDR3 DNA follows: TGCGCCAGCAGCCAAGACGGACAGCGGAACACCGGGGAGCTGTTTTTT. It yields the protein CASSQDGQRNTGELFF.

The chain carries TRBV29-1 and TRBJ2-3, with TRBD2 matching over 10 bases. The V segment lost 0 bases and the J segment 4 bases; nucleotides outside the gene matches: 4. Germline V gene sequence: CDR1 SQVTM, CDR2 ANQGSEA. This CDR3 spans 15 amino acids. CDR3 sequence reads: CSVEDSGGPSDTQYF. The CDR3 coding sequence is TGCAGCGTTGAAGATAGCGGGGGGCCGTCAGATACGCAGTATTTT.